A single sample gave rise to the 20 T cell receptor beta chains below, sequenced in a study of beta chain features in type 1 diabetes. The entirety of the isolated RNA underwent reverse transcription, so expressed TCRB transcripts were sequenced. Data came from immunoSEQ multiplex PCR; TCRdb stores just in-frame clones and leaves some out. The profile shows under 300,000 clones, 25% to 35% of them singletons. Sequencing was done on a sample of central memory CD4+ T cells from blood. These receptors came from a man aged 25-45 years in good health.

This clone has just a few counts. This rearrangement joins TRBV9 to TRBJ2-5; tentatively, D is TRBD2 (6 bases). The CDR3 contains 15 residues. Germline V lookup: CDR1 SGDLS, CDR2 YYNGEE. V dropped 4 bases and J dropped 2 bases, with 15 bases sitting between them. CDR3 sequence (DNA): TGTGCCAGCAGCCCGCACGGGACTCAACAAGAGACCCAGTACTTC. Translation gives CASSPHGTQQETQYF.

This clone appeared a few times. This chain joins TRBV7-2 and TRBJ2-1; 12 positions match TRBD2. Germline-derived CDR1 and CDR2 are SGHTA and FQGNSA. The CDR3 covers 16 residues. J was trimmed by 13 bases and V by 0 bases; bases with no gene match: 10. The CDR3 loop reads CASSLAASGRELGQFF. Here the CDR3 DNA reads TGTGCCAGCAGCTTAGCTGCTAGCGGGAGGGAGTTGGGTCAGTTCTTC.

Only a few counts were recorded for this clone. This chain uses TRBV30 with TRBJ1-1; D remains ambiguous. The CDR3 has 13 amino acids. CDR1 and CDR2 from the germline V gene are GTSNPN and SVGIG (reference sequence). V was cut by 6 bases and J by 2 bases, with 13 bases left in between. The CDR3 here is CACFRPVNTEAFF. CDR3 in DNA: TGTGCCTGCTTCCGGCCAGTTAACACTGAAGCTTTCTTT.

The rearrangement uses TRBV4-3 and TRBJ2-5, with a possible D match to TRBD2 (5 bases). The CDR3 runs 16 residues. CDR1 is LGHNA and CDR2 is YSLEER in the germline V gene. Deletions cut 5 bases from V and 4 bases from J, with 20 bases between. The CDR3 spells CASSSSAIGISETQYF. CDR3 sequence (DNA): TGCGCCAGCAGCTCCAGCGCCATCGGGATTTCAGAGACCCAGTACTTC.

This clone was seen only a few times. The gene calls are TRBV5-1 and TRBJ2-1; D perhaps matches TRBD1 (6 bases). V gave up 4 bases and J gave up 4 bases, with 15 bases separating them. Looked up from germline, CDR1 is SGHRS and CDR2 is YFSETQ. CDR3 size: 15 residues. The CDR3 region has the DNA TGCGCCAGCAGCCCTTACCCAACAGGGTACAATGAGCAGTTCTTC. This sequence encodes CASSPYPTGYNEQFF. The full variable domain, rest sourced from reference TRBV5-1 and TRBJ2-1, is KAGVTQTPRYLIKTRGQQVTLSCSPISGHRSVSWYQQTPGQGLQFLFEYFSETQRNKGNFPGRFSGRQFSNSRSEMNVSTLELGDSALYLCASSPYPTGYNEQFFGPGTRLTVL.

The sample holds a few counts of this clone. The chain joins TRBV2 to TRBJ2-3; D gene ambiguous. This CDR3 spans 14 amino acids. Germline values: CDR1 SNHLY, CDR2 FYNNEI. Deletions cut 5 bases from V and 1 base from J, with 10 bases between. This CDR3 is CASSRDGGTDTQYF. The DNA for the CDR3 is TGTGCCAGCAGTAGGGATGGGGGCACAGATACGCAGTATTTT.

This clone occurred a few times. The chain recombines TRBV30 with TRBJ2-5, with D possibly called TRBD1 or TRBD2 (5 bases each). The germline gives CDR1 GTSNPN, CDR2 SVGIG (reference sequence). CDR3 length: 14 amino acids. The V gene lost 0 bases and the J gene lost 5 bases, with 13 bases spanning the gap. In nucleotides, the CDR3 is TGTGCCTGGAGTGTACCCGGGGCGCGGGAGACCCAGTACTTC. It encodes CAWSVPGARETQYF.

This chain links TRBV6-5 with TRBJ1-6, with D possibly matching TRBD1 (5 bases). The CDR3 covers 14 residues. From germline, CDR1 is MNHEY and CDR2 SVGAGI. The germline V and J ends were trimmed by 6 bases and 13 bases, with 19 bases remaining between them. The CDR3 sequence is CASSPRREIAPLHF. In DNA, the CDR3 is TGTGCCAGCAGCCCTCGCAGGGAGATTGCCCCCCTCCACTTT.

The rearrangement links TRBV27 to TRBJ2-3; D remains unclear. This CDR3 is built from 12 residues. The V gene lost 8 bases and the J gene lost 0 bases, with 6 bases spanning the gap. Germline CDR1 MNHEY, CDR2 SMNVEV (reference sequence). The CDR3 reads CASEPSTDTQYF. CDR3 bases: TGTGCCAGCGAGCCCAGCACAGATACGCAGTATTTT.

This clone was found many times. The chain combines TRBV5-1 with TRBJ2-7, with 9 bases matching TRBD1. The junction had 3 bases not matched to a gene; V was cut back by 3 bases and J by 2 bases. This CDR3 comprises 14 residues. Germline CDR1 and CDR2: SGHRS and YFSETQ. The CDR3 sequence: CASSYWTGAYEQYF. The CDR3 DNA reads TGCGCCAGCAGCTATTGGACAGGGGCCTACGAGCAGTACTTC.

This chain connects TRBV7-9 to TRBJ2-5; 7 bases agree with TRBD2. J gave up 5 bases and V 4 bases, and 13 bases lay outside the gene matches. Germline V gives CDR1 SEHNR, CDR2 FQNEAQ (reference sequence). The CDR3 consists of 16 residues. Here the CDR3 reads CASSSSVGGQDETQYF. The CDR3 coding sequence is TGTGCCAGCAGCTCCTCGGTGGGAGGGCAGGACGAGACCCAGTACTTC.

The genes are TRBV2 and TRBJ2-1, with D hard to call. There are 15 residues in the CDR3. From germline, CDR1 is SNHLY and CDR2 FYNNEI. V was trimmed by 1 base and J by 0 bases, leaving 7 bases between them. CDR3 sequence reads: CASSEDSSSYNEQFF. CDR3 DNA sequence: TGTGCCAGCAGTGAAGACAGTTCCTCCTACAATGAGCAGTTCTTC.

This chain joins TRBV20-1 and TRBJ2-1; D gene unclear. There are 10 residues in the CDR3. Trimming took off 6 bases at V and 8 bases at J, with 8 bases between the two ends. Germline CDR1 is DFQATT and CDR2 is SNEGSKA (reference sequence). CDR3 sequence (DNA): TGCAGTGCCGCAGGCGATGAGCAGTTCTTC. It specifies CSAAGDEQFF.

V usage is TRBV5-4 and J usage is TRBJ1-1; TRBD1 agrees at 7 bases. Germline-derived CDR1 and CDR2 are SGHNT and YYREEE (reference sequence). V lost 4 bases and J lost 1; bases outside the gene matches: 4. The CDR3 has 14 residues. The DNA of the CDR3 is TGTGCCAGCAGCCATAACAGGGGGAACACTGAAGCTTTCTTT. Translated: CASSHNRGNTEAFF.

The chain joins TRBV5-1 to TRBJ2-1; tentative D call: TRBD2 (7 bases). Germline CDR1 SGHRS, CDR2 YFSETQ. Trimming stripped 4 bases from V and 4 bases from J, with 18 bases between. This CDR3 contains 16 residues. CDR3 loop: CASSPTGGPFYNEQFF. CDR3 in DNA: TGCGCCAGCAGCCCAACCGGGGGGCCGTTTTACAATGAGCAGTTCTTC.

The chain links TRBV7-9 to TRBJ2-1; TRBD1 is a possible D gene (5 bases). V gave up 3 bases and J gave up 10 bases, with 16 bases separating them. The CDR3 is 14 residues long. The germline CDR1 and CDR2 sequences are SEHNR and FQNEAQ (reference sequence). The CDR3 nucleotides read TGTGCCAGCAGCTTGACAGTTCCTACTGGCGAGCAGTTCTTC. Its protein product is CASSLTVPTGEQFF.

The chain employs TRBV25-1 and TRBJ1-2; no clear D. Germline V gene sequence: CDR1 MGHDK, CDR2 SYGVNS. Trimming pared 2 bases from V and 4 bases from J, leaving 5 bases between. This CDR3 comprises 12 residues. Here the CDR3 reads CASSEASYGYTF. Here the CDR3 DNA reads TGTGCCAGCAGTGAAGCCAGCTATGGCTACACCTTC.

CDR3 bases: TGTGCCACCAGCAGAGCTGCGGTTGGTGAGCAGTTCTTC. Translating gives CATSRAAVGEQFF. The J gene is TRBJ2-1, the V gene TRBV15; D not resolved. Trimming took 1 base from V and 9 from J, leaving 10 bases between them. This CDR3 is 13 amino acids long. The germline CDR1 and CDR2 sequences are LNHNV and YYDKDF (reference sequence). Combining the CDR3 with reference TRBV15 and TRBJ2-1 gives the whole variable domain DAMVIQNPRYQVTQFGKPVTLSCSQTLNHNVMYWYQQKSSQAPKLLFHYYDKDFNNEADTPDNFQSRRPNTSFCFLDIRSPGLGDTAMYLCATSRAAVGEQFFGPGTRLTVL.

Only a few counts were recorded for this clone. The CDR3 nucleotides are TGCAGCGTTGTAGGTTTGCTCAGGGTGGGTACTGAAGCTTTCTTT. This codes for CSVVGLLRVGTEAFF. V gene TRBV29-1 combines with J gene TRBJ1-1; D might be TRBD1 (5 bases). Deletions cut 4 bases from V and 5 bases from J, with 20 bases between. This CDR3 contains 15 residues. The V gene's germline CDR1 is SQVTM and CDR2 ANQGSEA.

CDR3 in amino acids: CASRRADAYNEQFF. The CDR3 DNA follows: TGTGCCAGCAGGAGAGCGGACGCCTACAATGAGCAGTTCTTC. This chain links TRBV7-2 with TRBJ2-1; maybe TRBD2 (5 bases). V was shortened by 6 bases and J by 2 bases, with 11 bases between the two germline ends. The length of the CDR3 is 14 residues. From germline, CDR1 is SGHTA and CDR2 FQGNSA.